One T cell receptor beta chain is described in this entry. The antigen this receptor binds is unknown. Base qualities were left out, and no much larger clone turns up one base away. This specimen belongs to a study of blood T cell repertoires in COVID-19 (dated by TCRdb to about 2020). For the wider study: Collaborator samples came from the United States, Italy and Spain and covered acute and convalescent phases of COVID-19. Samples were obtained from the ongoing ImmuneRACE study (first 160 participants) and from 1,254 subjects provided by 6 global collaborators. The prospective study material was composed of cDNA or gDNA derived from T cells, B-cell-depleted T cells, or PBMCs. The repertoires were released in a freely available public database intended as a resource for research on the immune response to SARS-CoV-2. A de-identified subject ID, COVID-19 status, age in years and sex were almost always included in the sample metadata. Deeply sampled blood TCRbeta repertoires from subjects exposed to, actively infected with, or recovered from COVID-19 were included in the dataset. Where HLA class I and class II types were available, the types were taken from metadata supplied by the sample provider, not from assay-based typing. What the work shows at the level of the full study, not this receptor alone: Clinical and demographic metadata were provided uncurated, with the amount varying by source and participant.

Each collaborating institution followed its own protocols to collect whole blood in K2EDTA tubes. For TCRbeta analysis, collaborators shipped samples as frozen whole blood, isolated PBMCs, or DNA extracted from either of those sample types. The immunoSEQ Assay, a bias-controlled multiplex PCR, was used to amplify TCRbeta CDR3 regions from genomic DNA. The published analysis was carried out like this. The number of nucleated cells in each sample was estimated by amplification of reference gene primers within the assay. Sequence reads were collapsed and filtered to measure the absolute abundance of every unique TCRbeta CDR3 rearrangement. For each sample, productive Simpson clonality was calculated as the square root of Simpson's diversity index over productive rearrangements. TCRdb retrieved this table from immuneACCESS and kept in-frame rearrangements only. Not all clones are present; in checked studies, unresolved V genes account for under half, and no reason is known for the remainder. V, J and clone size are taken as reported in that table, and D and trimming were inferred from the DNA itself. In all, the sample holds about 55,000 clones, and around 83% of those were seen once. The ten top clones hold 1.9% of the sample.

V trim: 4 bases; J trim: 4 bases; unmatched bases: 7. CDR1 and CDR2 are read off the germline V gene as MNHEY and SVGEGT. Measured from the cysteine to the phenylalanine, the CDR3 is 14 residues long. The only DNA kept is the CDR3, 42 bases in frame from the first base. The sequence derives from an older woman with acute or convalescent COVID-19. Sequenced material: peripheral blood. Recombination connected TRBV6-2 or TRBV6-3 to TRBJ2-7; 7 bases in the junction line up with TRBD2. The encoded CDR3 is CASSFLAESYEQYF. The base sequence is TGTGCCAGCAGTTTCCTAGCGGAGAGTTACGAGCAGTACTTC.